The 8 T cell receptor beta chains below were found in one sample sequenced in a study of T cell repertoires in cytomegalovirus infection. No antigens are known for them. TCRdb reanalysed the reads using MiXCR and keeps one entry per CDR3 protein. Of roughly 860,000 distinct CDR3 sequences detected, approximately 29% appear once; the ten largest clones hold roughly 12%. Specimen: cultured CD8+ T cells from PBMCs, collected from culture after CMV antigen stimulation. These receptor sequences come from a human donor in good health (CMV status not recorded). Some clones in this sample may be carry-over from other donors' samples.

This clonotype was seen once. V and J are TRBV6-6 and TRBJ2-7, with 9 bases aligning to TRBD2. The CDR3 runs 14 residues. V lost 3 bases and J lost 5; bases outside the gene matches: 5. CDR1 is MNHNY and CDR2 is SVGAGI in the germline V gene (reference sequence). The CDR3 region has the DNA TGTGCCAGCAGTTATGGGACTAGCCTACACGAGCAGTACGTC. It encodes CASSYGTSLHEQYV.

This clonotype was seen ten or more times. The J gene is TRBJ1-4, the V gene TRBV7-2, with 7 bases matching TRBD1. V shed 5 bases, J shed 8 bases, and the junction held 8 bases outside the gene matches. The germline V gene has CDR1 SGHTA and CDR2 FQGNSA. The CDR3 is 14 residues long. CDR3: CASSPYRGGEKLFF. The CDR3 region has the DNA TGTGCCAGCAGCCCCTACAGGGGTGGAGAAAAACTGTTTTTT. The full variable domain, rest sourced from reference TRBV7-2 and TRBJ1-4, is GAGVSQSPSNKVTEKGKDVELRCDPISGHTALYWYRQSLGQGLEFLIYFQGNSAPDKSGLPSDRFSAERTGGSVSTLTIQRTQQEDSAVYLCASSPYRGGEKLFFGSGTQLSVL.

Only a few counts were recorded for this clonotype. The genes are TRBV7-9 and TRBJ2-5; 8 nucleotides match TRBD2. The trim removed 7 bases at V and 3 bases at J, leaving 16 bases unmatched. The CDR3 is 17 amino acids. Germline CDR1 reads SEHNR; CDR2 reads FQNEAQ (reference sequence). CDR3 in amino acids: CASTSGVELAVKETQYF. CDR3 in DNA: TGTGCCAGCACCTCAGGGGTCGAACTAGCGGTGAAAGAGACCCAGTACTTC.

This clonotype was seen at least ten times. The rearrangement links TRBV14 to TRBJ1-2; D uncertain. This CDR3 is 13 amino acids long. Germline CDR1 is SGHDN and CDR2 is FVKESK. The V gene lost 3 bases and the J gene lost 2 bases, with 7 bases spanning the gap. CDR3 in DNA: TGTGCCAGCAGCCAGGGCCGGAACTATGGCTACACCTTC. Its translation: CASSQGRNYGYTF.

This sequence joins TRBV10-2 and TRBJ1-3; D uncertain. Germline assignment: CDR1 WSHSY and CDR2 SAAADI. The ends were cut back, 3 bases at V and 0 bases at J, with 6 bases in the middle. This CDR3 has 14 residues. Here the CDR3 reads CASSDRRSGNTIYF. CDR3 nucleotides: TGCGCCAGCAGTGACAGGCGCTCTGGAAACACCATATATTTT.

This chain links TRBV7-9 with TRBJ2-7, with D unclear. This CDR3 is 12 amino acids long. Germline V gene sequence: CDR1 SEHNR, CDR2 FQNEAQ (reference sequence). The CDR3 DNA sequence: TGTGTCAGCAGCTTAGCCGGTGGCGAGCAGTACGTC. Protein sequence: CVSSLAGGEQYV.

The chain employs TRBV13 and TRBJ1-1; 9 bases are a match to TRBD1. J was trimmed by 5 bases and V by 5 bases; bases with no gene match: 6. Per the germline V gene, CDR1 is PRHDT and CDR2 is FYEKMQ (reference sequence). CDR3 size: 14 residues. CDR3 region: CASSGDREGTEAFF. In DNA form, the CDR3 reads TGTGCCAGCAGCGGGGACAGGGAAGGGACTGAAGCTTTCTTT.

Note on this clonotype: This CDR3 is missing its conserved last phenylalanine or tryptophan, likely due to a read error. V gene TRBV7-6 combines with J gene TRBJ2-1, with 13 bases aligning to TRBD2. Per germline, CDR1 SGHVS and CDR2 FNYEAQ. This CDR3 region has 16 residues. J lost 9 bases, V lost 5 bases, and 10 bases had no gene match. CDR3 sequence (DNA): TGTGCCAGCAGCCCCAAAACTAGCGGGGGGGCTGGTGAGCAGTTCTCC. It encodes CASSPKTSGGAGEQFS.